Following are 28 T cell receptor beta chains from one sample sequenced in a study of T cell repertoires in cytomegalovirus infection (dated by TCRdb to the late 2010s). Instrument on record: Illumina HiSeq 1500. Clones were called with MiXCR by TCRdb after fastp trimmed the public reads at Q25, and only in-frame beta chains were retained. Each entry is one CDR3 protein sequence, shown with its most common DNA and genes. Recorded for this sample are around 530,000 distinct CDR3 sequences; about 26% of them occurred a single time. The top ten constitute approximately 13% of the sample. The sample was PBMCs. The receptors derive from a human donor in good health (CMV status not recorded). Some clones in this sample may be carry-over from other donors' samples.

The chain uses TRBV7-9 and TRBJ1-2; 8 nucleotides agree with TRBD1. V was clipped by 10 bases and J by 0 bases; unmatched bases: 10. Looked up from germline, CDR1 is SEHNR and CDR2 is FQNEAQ (reference sequence). This CDR3 contains 15 residues. The CDR3 DNA reads as TGTGCCACCCGGGTGTTACAGGGGGCTAACTATGGCTACACCTTC. Protein product: CATRVLQGANYGYTF.

V is TRBV7-6 and J is TRBJ2-5; 11 bases fit TRBD2. The J segment lost 5 bases and the V segment lost 3 bases, leaving 2 bases of the junction unmatched. This CDR3 is built from 14 residues. Germline CDR1 SGHVS, CDR2 FNYEAQ. The CDR3 is CASSLIAGGETQYF. CDR3 bases: TGTGCCAGCAGCTTGATAGCGGGGGGGGAGACCCAGTACTTC.

This clonotype has at least ten counts. This sequence joins TRBV7-8 and TRBJ1-2; 10 bases fit TRBD1. The CDR3 is 15 residues long. V lost 1 base, J lost 4 bases, and 3 bases stayed unmatched. Germline V gives CDR1 SGHVS, CDR2 FQNEAQ. The CDR3 nucleotides read TGTGCCAGCAGCTTAGGGGACAGGGGCGGCTATGGCTACACCTTC. Protein product: CASSLGDRGGYGYTF.

The sample holds a few counts of this clonotype. The chain recombines TRBV19 with TRBJ2-1; TRBD2 might be the D (5 bases). The V end lost 5 bases, the J end lost 0 bases, and 14 bases lay between the germline ends. There are 16 residues in the CDR3. Germline lookup yields CDR1 LNHDA and CDR2 SQIVND (reference sequence). The chain's CDR3 is CASSPWTLSSYNEQFF. As DNA, the CDR3 is TGTGCCAGTAGTCCCTGGACTCTTAGCTCCTACAATGAGCAGTTCTTC.

The chain employs TRBV4-1 and TRBJ1-4, with 7 positions matching TRBD1. Germline V CDR1 and CDR2: MGHRA, YSYEKL. The length of the CDR3 is 16 residues. The V and J ends lost 1 base and 1 base, in that order; junction bases with no gene match: 3. The CDR3 coding sequence is TGCGCCAGCAGCCAAGGAACAGGGGTAACTAATGAAAAACTGTTTTTT. Translated: CASSQGTGVTNEKLFF.

The rearrangement links TRBV20-1 to TRBJ2-1; TRBD2 matches at 7 bases. CDR1 is DFQATT, CDR2 SNEGSKA, per germline (reference sequence). The CDR3 runs to 17 residues. With 0 bases clipped from V and 0 bases from J, the junction kept 8 bases outside the gene matches. CDR3: CSAREVGRRSSYNEQFF. In nucleotides, the CDR3 is TGCAGTGCTAGAGAGGTCGGGAGGCGGAGCTCCTACAATGAGCAGTTCTTC.

The chain employs TRBV6-2 or TRBV6-3 and TRBJ2-3, with 9 bases identical to TRBD1. CDR3 size: 15 residues. Per germline, CDR1 MNHEY and CDR2 SVGEGT. V shed 0 bases and J 6 bases; nucleotides not matched to a gene: 4. The CDR3 protein is CASSYSGQGADTQYF. The CDR3 nucleotides read TGTGCCAGCAGTTACTCGGGACAGGGAGCCGATACGCAGTATTTT.

This clonotype came up a few times. The rearrangement joins TRBV14 to TRBJ2-5; D is unresolved. The ends were cut back, 4 bases at V and 4 bases at J, with 16 bases in the middle. Germline CDR1 and CDR2: SGHDN and FVKESK. CDR3 length equals 15 residues. The CDR3 here is CASSLRLGAGETQYF. The CDR3 bases are TGTGCCAGCAGCCTGAGGTTAGGAGCAGGAGAGACCCAGTACTTC.

This clonotype appeared a few times. The chain links TRBV7-2 to TRBJ2-3, with D unclear. V lost 6 bases and J 1 base, leaving 8 bases between the germline ends. The germline CDR1 and CDR2 sequences are SGHTA and FQGNSA. The CDR3 spans 13 residues. CDR3 residues: CASSWSRTDTQYF. CDR3 coding DNA: TGTGCCAGCAGTTGGTCTCGCACAGATACGCAGTATTTT.

This clonotype was counted between two and nine times. This sequence joins TRBV6-2 or TRBV6-3 and TRBJ1-5; D is unclear. The CDR3 has 14 amino acids. In germline, CDR1 is MNHEY, CDR2 SVGEGT. V was shortened by 0 bases and J by 4 bases, with 7 bases between the two germline ends. CDR3 protein: CASSYSMGNQPQHF. CDR3 DNA: TGTGCCAGCAGTTACTCGATGGGGAATCAGCCCCAGCATTTT.

The chain couples TRBV7-9 to TRBJ2-7; the match to TRBD1 covers 9 bases. Germline V CDR1 and CDR2: SEHNR, FQNEAQ (reference sequence). The CDR3 is made up of 11 amino acids. V dropped 8 bases and J dropped 7; count of bases not matched to a gene: 3. The CDR3 DNA sequence: TGTGCCAGCGGGGGGACAGGGGAGCAGTACGTC. Translating gives CASGGTGEQYV.

V gene TRBV6-1 combines with J gene TRBJ2-3, with D hard to call. The CDR3 has 15 amino acids. Trimming removed 7 bases at V and 6 bases at J, with 20 bases between. Germline V gene data show CDR1 as MNHNS and CDR2 as SASEGT. CDR3 residues: CASNPGRDLVDTQYF. CDR3 DNA: TGTGCCAGCAATCCTGGGCGAGACTTGGTGGATACGCAGTATTTT.

This clonotype was recorded many times. The V and J genes are TRBV12-3 or TRBV12-4 and TRBJ2-5; 7 bases map to TRBD1. CDR3 length: 14 amino acids. After removal of 5 bases from V and 6 bases from J, the junction contained 9 bases not matched to a gene. The CDR3 protein is CASSPDRDQKTQYF. In DNA form, the CDR3 reads TGTGCCAGCAGTCCAGACAGGGACCAGAAGACCCAGTACTTC.

The chain couples TRBV19 to TRBJ2-5, with unresolved D. Trimming took off 6 bases at V and 0 bases at J, with 17 bases between the two ends. From germline, CDR1 is LNHDA and CDR2 SQIVND (reference sequence). The CDR3 loop spans 16 amino acids. The CDR3 bases are TGTGCCAGTAGAGAAGTGGGTTCGCGGTACCAAGAGACCCAGTACTTC. This translates into CASREVGSRYQETQYF.

This clonotype came up a few times. The chain is built from TRBV7-2 and TRBJ2-1; D uncertain. The CDR3 consists of 13 residues. V lost 5 bases to trimming and J lost 7 bases, with 12 bases between them. Germline loops: CDR1 SGHTA, CDR2 FQGNSA. CDR3 DNA: TGTGCCAGCAGCCTAATCCGTGAAAATGAGCAGTTCTTC. Translated, it gives CASSLIRENEQFF.

This clonotype was seen a handful of times. This chain uses TRBV20-1 with TRBJ1-3; a weak D match, TRBD1 (6 bases). V lost 2 bases, J lost 0 bases, and 11 bases lay in between. The CDR3 runs to 15 residues. Germline assignment: CDR1 DFQATT and CDR2 SNEGSKA (reference sequence). The CDR3 DNA follows: TGCAGTGCTAGACTGGACAGCTACTCTGGAAACACCATATATTTT. Translation: CSARLDSYSGNTIYF.

The sample holds many counts of this clonotype. The chain has TRBV19 and TRBJ1-1; TRBD1 matches at 8 bases. Germline values: CDR1 LNHDA, CDR2 SQIVND (reference sequence). This CDR3 is built from 16 residues. Trimming at V came to 3 bases and at J to 3 bases, leaving 9 bases not matched to a gene. CDR3 DNA: TGTGCCAGTAGTATTCGGACAGGGAGGTCGGACACTGAAGCTTTCTTT. This sequence encodes CASSIRTGRSDTEAFF.

The chain has TRBV6-1 and TRBJ1-5, with D possibly being TRBD1 (5 bases). The CDR3 is 20 amino acids. Germline CDR1 reads MNHNS; CDR2 reads SASEGT. Trimming shortened V by 5 bases and J by 0 bases, and 26 bases separated the two germline ends. The CDR3 coding sequence is TGTGCCAGCAGTCTCCCACCCCGACAGCCAGGATTGAATAGCAATCAGCCCCAGCATTTT. Protein sequence: CASSLPPRQPGLNSNQPQHF.

V usage is TRBV11-3 and J usage is TRBJ2-6; unclear D gene. The V gene's germline CDR1 is SGHNT and CDR2 YENEEA. The V end lost 0 bases, the J end lost 5 bases, and 11 bases lay between the germline ends. The CDR3 covers 16 residues. The CDR3 spells CASSLDRIGWANVLTF. DNA for the CDR3: TGTGCCAGCAGCTTAGATCGTATAGGCTGGGCCAACGTCCTGACTTTC.

The sample holds many counts of this clonotype. The chain joins TRBV7-2 to TRBJ2-7; D perhaps matches TRBD2 (6 bases). The CDR3 consists of 14 residues. Trimming took off 5 bases at V and 2 bases at J, with 13 bases between the two ends. CDR1 is SGHTA and CDR2 is FQGNSA in the germline V gene. CDR3 sequence: CASSPGLQAYEQYF. CDR3 nucleotide sequence: TGTGCCAGCAGCCCAGGACTACAAGCCTACGAGCAGTACTTC.

The chain has TRBV4-3 and TRBJ2-5; TRBD2 aligns across 8 bases. The ends lost 5 bases at V and 5 bases at J; junction bases unmatched: 7. This CDR3 has 14 amino acids. Germline assignment: CDR1 LGHNA and CDR2 YSLEER. The DNA for the CDR3 is TGCGCCAGCAGCGGGACTAGTTCGGGGGAGACCCAGTACTTC. Translated, it gives CASSGTSSGETQYF.

Comments on this clonotype: Relative to the germline gene, one junction end is altered; a read error may explain this. The rearrangement uses TRBV6-6 and TRBJ2-2; 8 bases agree with TRBD2. Germline CDR1 and CDR2: MNHNY and SVGAGI (reference sequence). The CDR3 has 17 amino acids. CDR3 in DNA: TGTGCCAGCAGTTACTCTAGGACTAGCAGGAACACCAGGGAGCTGTTTTTT. Protein sequence: CASSYSRTSRNTRELFF.

The chain recombines TRBV18 with TRBJ2-7; TRBD1 agrees at 8 bases. V shed 3 bases, J shed 9 bases, and the junction held 13 bases outside the gene matches. From germline, CDR1 is KGHSH and CDR2 LQKENI. The CDR3 consists of 15 residues. In DNA, the CDR3 is TGTGCCAGCTCACCGGGACAGGCAACTTATTTCGGGCAGTACTTC. This gives the protein CASSPGQATYFGQYF.

The rearrangement joins TRBV28 to TRBJ1-6, with D unresolved. CDR1 and CDR2 from the germline V gene are MDHEN and SYDVKM. Trimming stripped 2 bases from V and 7 bases from J, with 12 bases between. The CDR3 covers 15 residues. As DNA, the CDR3 is TGTGCCAGCAGTTTAGGATCCAGGACGAATTCACCCCTCCACTTT. Translating it yields CASSLGSRTNSPLHF. Using reference TRBV28 and TRBJ1-6 for the parts outside the CDR3, the full variable domain is DVKVTQSSRYLVKRTGEKVFLECVQDMDHENMFWYRQDPGLGLRLIYFSYDVKMKEKGDIPEGYSVSREKKERFSLILESASTNQTSMYLCASSLGSRTNSPLHFGNGTRLTVT.

The CDR3 nucleotides read TGTGCCAGCAGCTTTGAGACAGGAGGCAATACAGATACGCAGTATTTT. Amino acid sequence: CASSFETGGNTDTQYF. This rearrangement joins TRBV5-8 to TRBJ2-3, with D perhaps matching TRBD1 (6 bases). The CDR3 has 16 residues. Germline loops: CDR1 SGHTS, CDR2 YDEGEE. Between the trimmed V and J ends, which lost 2 bases and 3 bases, there was a span of 16 bases.

V gene TRBV25-1 combines with J gene TRBJ1-5; 7 nucleotides match TRBD1. CDR1 MGHDK and CDR2 SYGVNS come from the germline V gene. The CDR3 contains 14 residues. The V and J ends lost 2 bases and 6 bases, in that order; junction bases with no gene match: 4. CDR3 in amino acids: CASSEDRVGQPQHF. The CDR3 DNA follows: TGTGCCAGCAGTGAAGACAGGGTTGGTCAGCCCCAGCATTTT. Together with reference TRBV25-1 and TRBJ1-5, the CDR3 gives the full variable domain: EADIYQTPRYLVIGTGKKITLECSQTMGHDKMYWYQQDPGMELHLIHYSYGVNSTEKGDLSSESTVSRIRTEHFPLTLESARPSHTSQYLCASSEDRVGQPQHFGDGTRLSIL.

The genes are TRBV19 and TRBJ2-1; D ambiguous. V was shortened by 5 bases and J by 0 bases, with 14 bases between the two germline ends. Germline assignment: CDR1 LNHDA and CDR2 SQIVND (reference sequence). The CDR3 loop spans 16 amino acids. The CDR3 sequence is CASSVLLQSSYNEQFF. In DNA, the CDR3 is TGTGCCAGTAGTGTCCTTCTGCAAAGCTCCTACAATGAGCAGTTCTTC.

This clonotype was picked up many times. The gene calls are TRBV6-5 and TRBJ2-1, with 7 bases fitting TRBD2. CDR1 MNHEY and CDR2 SVGAGI come from the germline V gene. The CDR3 has 16 residues. The junction had 11 bases not matched to a gene; V was cut back by 5 bases and J by 4 bases. The CDR3 DNA follows: TGTGCCAGCAGTACTTTAGCGGGCGGCCGATACAATGAGCAGTTCTTC. Translating gives CASSTLAGGRYNEQFF.